The present T cell receptor (beta chain) was sequenced within a study of blood T cell repertoires in COVID-19. Study background: PBMCs, B-cell-depleted T cells, or T cells were the source of the cDNA or gDNA that made up the material.

Germline CDR1 and CDR2: KGHSH and LQKENI. J gave up 5 bases and V 3 bases, and 7 bases lay outside the gene matches. The CDR3 is made up of 15 amino acids. Assay: immunoSEQ multiplex PCR; the TCRdb copy retains only in-frame clones and omits some. Found here are 90,000 to 100,000 clones, around nine tenths of them singletons; the top ten hold around 17%. The receptor was isolated from a woman aged 55-69 years with COVID-19, enrolled during active disease. This rearrangement joins TRBV18 to TRBJ2-7; TRBD1 matches 10 bases. Sequenced sample: peripheral blood. The CDR3: CASSPSGQGPHEQYF. As DNA, the CDR3 is TGTGCCAGCTCACCCTCGGGACAGGGGCCCCACGAGCAGTACTTC.